A single sample is the source of the 23 T cell receptor beta chains below, sequenced in a study of shared clonotypes between healthy human individuals. Naive CD8 cells were CD45RO-negative, positively selected for CCR7, excluding terminally differentiated effector memory CD45RA+ cells. Method: immunoSEQ multiplex PCR; TCRdb's copy keeps in-frame clones and lacks some. The sample lists around 2,000,000 clones, over 85% seen once, with about 1.1% in the top ten. Sequencing was done on a sample of naive CD8+ T cells sorted from blood. The receptors here all came from a man between 18 and 35 years old in good health.

This clone was detected only once. The chain joins TRBV7-8 to TRBJ2-7, with D perhaps matching TRBD1 (5 bases). CDR1 and CDR2 (germline): SGHVS, FQNEAQ. V was clipped by 0 bases and J by 3 bases, with 21 bases between them. The CDR3 is 18 residues long. The chain's CDR3 is CASSLAMTEKAEDYEQYF. CDR3 in DNA: TGTGCCAGCAGCTTAGCGATGACAGAAAAAGCTGAGGACTACGAGCAGTACTTC.

On this clone itself: Other DNA sequences in the same sample also yield this CDR3. The chain couples TRBV5-4 to TRBJ2-7; D unresolved. This CDR3 has 13 residues. Looked up from germline, CDR1 is SGHNT and CDR2 is YYREEE (reference sequence). V lost 0 bases, J lost 1 base, and 5 bases lay in between. CDR3: CASSLAGSYEQYF. CDR3 nucleotides: TGTGCCAGCAGCTTGGCGGGTTCCTACGAGCAGTACTTC.

CDR3 sequence (DNA): TGTGCCAGCAGCGGATACTCAACCGGCAGGGGTGGGGGTTACAATGAGCAGTTCTTC. Translation gives CASSGYSTGRGGGYNEQFF. This sequence joins TRBV9 and TRBJ2-1, with D perhaps matching TRBD1 (6 bases). Germline V gives CDR1 SGDLS, CDR2 YYNGEE. Between the trimmed V and J ends, which lost 3 bases and 4 bases, there was a span of 26 bases. CDR3 length equals 19 residues. The full variable domain, its missing parts supplied by reference TRBV9 and TRBJ2-1, is DSGVTQTPKHLITATGQRVTLRCSPRSGDLSVYWYQQSLDQGLQFLIQYYNGEERAKGNILERFSAQQFPDLHSELNLSSLELGDSALYFCASSGYSTGRGGGYNEQFFGPGTRLTVL.

The chain combines TRBV19 with TRBJ2-2, with D possibly TRBD1 on 6 matching bases. Germline V gene lookup returns CDR1 LNHDA and CDR2 SQIVND (reference sequence). The CDR3 extends over 14 amino acids. The V gene lost 7 bases and the J gene lost 0 bases, with 9 bases spanning the gap. In DNA, the CDR3 is TGTGCCAGTACCGGGACAACGAACACCGGGGAGCTGTTTTTT. Its translation: CASTGTTNTGELFF.

The chain links TRBV6-5 to TRBJ1-2; 7 positions agree with TRBD1. This CDR3 has 14 residues. After removal of 5 bases from V and 4 bases from J, the junction contained 7 bases not matched to a gene. The V gene's germline CDR1 is MNHEY and CDR2 SVGAGI. The CDR3 region has the DNA TGTGCCAGCAGTCCGAGGGGGCAGGGCTATGGCTACACCTTC. Translated, it gives CASSPRGQGYGYTF.

The chain carries TRBV6-5 and TRBJ2-3; the D is unclear. Per germline, CDR1 MNHEY and CDR2 SVGAGI. The ends were cut back, 5 bases at V and 4 bases at J, with 10 bases in the middle. The CDR3 is made up of 13 amino acids. As DNA, the CDR3 is TGTGCCAGCAGTGGTGGTTGGGCAGATACGCAGTATTTT. This codes for CASSGGWADTQYF.

The sample holds a few counts of this clone. The CDR3 DNA sequence: TGCAGCGTTCAGGGGATCCTGAACACTGAAGCTTTCTTT. Its translation is CSVQGILNTEAFF. The chain uses TRBV29-1 and TRBJ1-1; a possible D gene is TRBD1 (6 bases). Germline loops: CDR1 SQVTM, CDR2 ANQGSEA. V lost 5 bases and J lost 0, with 10 bases in between. This CDR3 has 13 residues.

The chain joins TRBV5-4 to TRBJ2-2, with no clear D. CDR3 length: 14 amino acids. The germline gives CDR1 SGHNT, CDR2 YYREEE (reference sequence). Trimming took off 4 bases at V and 7 bases at J, with 14 bases between the two ends. The CDR3 DNA reads TGTGCCAGCAGCAGCGACGGGTTAAGCGGGGAGCTGTTTTTT. It codes for CASSSDGLSGELFF.

This chain joins TRBV6-6 and TRBJ2-1, with a tentative D call TRBD2 (6 bases). Germline V gene lookup returns CDR1 MNHNY and CDR2 SVGAGI (reference sequence). V lost 6 bases and J lost 9, with 9 bases in between. The CDR3 extends over 11 amino acids. CDR3 loop: CASSHGGEQFF. CDR3 nucleotide sequence: TGTGCCAGCAGCCACGGGGGTGAGCAGTTCTTC.

The chain uses TRBV5-6 and TRBJ2-3; tentatively, D is TRBD2 (5 bases). The V gene lost 0 bases and the J gene lost 3 bases, with 5 bases spanning the gap. CDR3 length: 13 amino acids. Germline V lookup: CDR1 SGHDT, CDR2 YYEEEE. The CDR3 DNA reads TGTGCCAGCAGCTTGGGGGAGACAGATACGCAGTATTTT. Translation gives CASSLGETDTQYF.

J is TRBJ2-2 and V is TRBV19; D unclear. The germline CDR1 and CDR2 sequences are LNHDA and SQIVND (reference sequence). Trimming stripped 4 bases from V and 5 bases from J, with 14 bases between. This CDR3 comprises 15 residues. CDR3: CASSKINDLTGELFF. CDR3 in DNA: TGTGCCAGTAGTAAAATTAATGATTTGACCGGGGAGCTGTTTTTT.

A remark on this clone: Other DNA sequences within the sample encode an identical CDR3. The chain uses TRBV19 and TRBJ2-3; D not certain. V lost 3 bases and J lost 0, with 4 bases in between. The germline CDR1 and CDR2 sequences are LNHDA and SQIVND (reference sequence). CDR3 size: 13 residues. DNA of the CDR3: TGTGCCAGTAGTATGCTAAGCACAGATACGCAGTATTTT. It translates to CASSMLSTDTQYF.

The chain employs TRBV5-1 and TRBJ2-1; 10 bases line up with TRBD1. With V trimmed by 5 bases and J by 6 bases, 5 bases remained unmatched. CDR1 SGHRS and CDR2 YFSETQ come from the germline V gene. This CDR3 is 14 amino acids long. The CDR3 DNA is TGCGCCAGCAGTTCCGGGACAGGGGTCAATGAGCAGTTCTTC. This gives the protein CASSSGTGVNEQFF.

Turning to this clone: The same CDR3 also results from other DNA sequences found in this sample. This chain connects TRBV2 to TRBJ2-5; 11 positions match TRBD2. This CDR3 spans 15 amino acids. The germline V gene encodes CDR1 SNHLY and CDR2 FYNNEI. The junction had 4 bases not matched to a gene; V was cut back by 3 bases and J by 4 bases. The CDR3 loop reads CASSDSGGARETQYF. The CDR3 DNA follows: TGTGCCAGCAGTGATAGCGGGGGGGCTCGAGAGACCCAGTACTTC. Complete variable domain (other parts from reference TRBV2 and TRBJ2-5): EPEVTQTPSHQVTQMGQEVILRCVPISNHLYFYWYRQILGQKVEFLVSFYNNEISEKSEIFDDQFSVERPDGSNFTLKIRSTKLEDSAMYFCASSDSGGARETQYFGPGTRLLVL.

This rearrangement joins TRBV30 to TRBJ2-7; 9 bases are shared with TRBD1. The ends lost 2 bases at V and 6 bases at J; junction bases unmatched: 14. The CDR3 sequence is 16 residues long. Germline values: CDR1 GTSNPN, CDR2 SVGIG (reference sequence). CDR3 sequence: CAWSPDRGQGRTEQYF. Here the CDR3 DNA reads TGTGCCTGGAGTCCAGACCGGGGACAGGGTCGTACCGAGCAGTACTTC.

V usage is TRBV15 and J usage is TRBJ2-7; TRBD2 matches at 10 bases. Germline V gene data show CDR1 as LNHNV and CDR2 as YYDKDF (reference sequence). The CDR3 runs to 16 residues. J lost 10 bases, V lost 4 bases, and 16 bases had no gene match. The CDR3 here is CATSTEGLALGGDQYF. CDR3 coding DNA: TGTGCCACCAGCACCGAGGGACTAGCGTTGGGAGGGGATCAGTACTTC. The entire variable domain, with the rest obtained from reference TRBV15 and TRBJ2-7, is as follows: DAMVIQNPRYQVTQFGKPVTLSCSQTLNHNVMYWYQQKSSQAPKLLFHYYDKDFNNEADTPDNFQSRRPNTSFCFLDIRSPGLGDTAMYLCATSTEGLALGGDQYFGPGTRLTVT.

This chain connects TRBV27 to TRBJ1-2, with D possibly TRBD1 on 6 matching bases. V was pared by 6 bases and J by 4 bases, with 18 bases between. The CDR3 length is 15 residues. The V gene's germline CDR1 is MNHEY and CDR2 SMNVEV (reference sequence). CDR3 in amino acids: CASSLTTDSLYGYTF. CDR3 sequence (DNA): TGTGCCAGCAGCCTAACAACGGACAGCCTCTATGGCTACACCTTC.

V usage is TRBV2 and J usage is TRBJ1-2; the D gene is possibly TRBD1 (5 bases). Germline V gene data show CDR1 as SNHLY and CDR2 as FYNNEI. V lost 3 bases, J lost 7 bases, and 12 bases lay in between. This CDR3 has 13 residues. The CDR3 sequence: CASSEPPGPGYTF. CDR3 in DNA: TGTGCCAGCAGTGAGCCCCCAGGGCCTGGCTACACCTTC.

The chain carries TRBV6-1 and TRBJ2-7; tentatively, D is TRBD2 (5 bases). The length of the CDR3 is 11 residues. The germline CDR1 and CDR2 sequences are MNHNS and SASEGT. Deletions cut 5 bases from V and 6 bases from J, with 8 bases between. Here the CDR3 DNA reads TGTGCCAGCAGTCATCGGGGCGAGCAGTACTTC. Translation gives CASSHRGEQYF.

This clone was picked up one time. V usage is TRBV11-2 and J usage is TRBJ2-1; possible D gene TRBD1, 5 bases. V dropped 3 bases and J dropped 6 bases, with 15 bases sitting between them. The CDR3 runs to 15 residues. Per the germline V gene, CDR1 is SGHAT and CDR2 is FQNNGV. In DNA form, the CDR3 reads TGTGCCAGCAGCTTTACCAGGGCTTCTCCCAATGAGCAGTTCTTC. As protein: CASSFTRASPNEQFF.

As for this clone: The germline gene is not matched at one end of the junction; a read error may be the cause. The gene calls are TRBV7-2 and TRBJ2-5; D not resolved. CDR1 and CDR2 from the germline V gene are SGHTA and FQGNSA. This CDR3 has 11 amino acids. This CDR3 is CASRTGEIQYF. CDR3 sequence (DNA): TGTGCCAGCAGGACCGGAGAGATCCAGTACTTC.

There are a few counts of this clone. The rearrangement links TRBV6-5 to TRBJ2-7, with 13 positions matching TRBD2. V shed 10 bases, J shed 6 bases, and the junction held 9 bases outside the gene matches. Germline V gene lookup returns CDR1 MNHEY and CDR2 SVGAGI. This CDR3 has 14 residues. CDR3 nucleotides: TGTGCCACCAGCTGGACTAGCGGGGGTGGCGAGCAGTACTTC. It is translated as CATSWTSGGGEQYF.

This rearrangement joins TRBV7-6 to TRBJ2-7; no definite D call. Germline V gene data show CDR1 as SGHVS and CDR2 as FNYEAQ. The CDR3 sequence is 12 residues long. V lost 4 bases and J lost 7, with 11 bases in between. CDR3 protein: CASSSESSEQYF. CDR3 DNA: TGTGCCAGCAGCTCAGAATCGAGTGAGCAGTACTTC.